The T cell receptor (beta chain) described here comes from a study of blood T cell repertoires in COVID-19. Study at large: The cDNA or gDNA used as material had been derived from T cells, B-cell-depleted T cells, or PBMCs.

V lost 1 base and J 8 bases, leaving 5 bases between the germline ends. The germline gives CDR1 LNHDA, CDR2 SQIVND (reference sequence). The CDR3 is 11 residues long. Under the authors' procedure: Reference gene primers were amplified, and this amplification served to estimate nucleated cell counts. Data came from immunoSEQ multiplex PCR; TCRdb stores just in-frame clones and leaves some out. That table is the source of V, J and clone size, and D and trimming were worked out from the DNA. Of 150,000 to 180,000 clones in the sample, roughly 80% were seen once. The chain employs TRBV19 and TRBJ1-2, with unresolved D. The sequence derives from a man older than 75 with acute or convalescent COVID-19. Sequencing was done on a sample of peripheral blood. The CDR3 is CASSIGAGYTF. The CDR3 nucleotides are TGTGCCAGTAGTATAGGGGCCGGCTACACCTTC.